This TCR beta chain was sequenced in a study of shared clonotypes between healthy human individuals. V gave up 0 bases and J gave up 3 bases, with 14 bases separating them. In germline, CDR1 is SQVTM, CDR2 ANQGSEA. This CDR3 contains 15 residues. Genomic DNA belonging to each subset was distributed in equal measure over several immunoSEQ plates. Authors' processing steps: Filtering was not the same, since immunoSEQ gave junction-only sequences without quality scores. The assay was immunoSEQ multiplex PCR, and TCRdb's table has in-frame clones only and misses some. Clone size and the V and J calls come from that table; the DNA yielded D and trimming. The sample has about 2 million clones, 90% to 95% seen once.

The receptor was derived from a man younger than 30 in good health. Source material: naive CD4+ T cells sorted from blood. Subset noted: CD45RA+ positively selected. The chain links TRBV29-1 to TRBJ1-2; D ambiguous. This chain's CDR3 is CSVEDRDPSHYGYTF. The CDR3 region has the DNA TGCAGCGTTGAAGATCGTGACCCTTCCCACTATGGCTACACCTTC.